The following is a T cell receptor (beta chain) sequence with its context. This entry belongs to a study of blood T cell repertoires in COVID-19. As for the study in general: The United States, Italy and Spain provided the acute and convalescent COVID-19 samples. PBMCs, B-cell-depleted T cells, or T cells were the source of the cDNA or gDNA that made up the material.

Original processing notes: For nucleated cells, counts were estimated from reference gene primer amplification. Libraries were prepared by immunoSEQ multiplex PCR; TCRdb keeps only in-frame clonotypes and omits some of them. V, J and clone size are taken as reported in that table, and D and trimming were inferred from the DNA itself. The top ten clones hold roughly 1% of a sample with fewer than 200,000 clones, 80% to 90% of them seen once. Losses at the gene ends were 4 bases for V and 6 bases for J; bases not matched to a gene: 8. CDR1 SGHDT and CDR2 YYEEEE come from the germline V gene. The CDR3 sequence is 15 residues long.

This sequence was found in a man aged 40-49 years with acute or convalescent COVID-19. Sequencing input: peripheral blood. The gene calls are TRBV5-6 and TRBJ2-1, with 9 bases identical to TRBD2. CDR3 coding DNA: TGTGCCAGCAGCGAGGGGGGGACTAGCTTCAATGAGCAGTTCTTC. It translates to CASSEGGTSFNEQFF.